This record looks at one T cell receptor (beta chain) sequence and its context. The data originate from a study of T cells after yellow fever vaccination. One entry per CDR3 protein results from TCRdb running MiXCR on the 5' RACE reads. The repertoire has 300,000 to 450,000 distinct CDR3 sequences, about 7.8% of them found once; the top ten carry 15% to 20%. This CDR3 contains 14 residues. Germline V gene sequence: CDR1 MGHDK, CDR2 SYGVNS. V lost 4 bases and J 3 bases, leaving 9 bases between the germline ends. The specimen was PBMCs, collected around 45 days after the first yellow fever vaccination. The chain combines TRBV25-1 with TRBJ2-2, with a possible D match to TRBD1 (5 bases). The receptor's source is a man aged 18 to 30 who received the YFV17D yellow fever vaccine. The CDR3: CASSVPGYTGELFF. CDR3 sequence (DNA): TGTGCCAGCAGTGTCCCAGGGTACACCGGGGAGCTGTTTTTT.